This T cell receptor (beta chain) was retrieved from a study of blood T cell repertoires in COVID-19. At the level of the study: Donors in the United States, Italy and Spain gave samples during acute or convalescent COVID-19. PBMCs, B-cell-depleted T cells, or T cells were the source of the cDNA or gDNA that made up the material.

As originally analysed: Reference gene primer amplification in the assay estimated nucleated cell counts. The table came from immunoSEQ multiplex PCR; TCRdb's copy has only in-frame clones and leaves some out. D and trimming were read from the DNA, whereas the V and J calls and clone size are those reported in that table. The sample lists some 270,000 clones, 86% occurring once. V dropped 1 base and J dropped 2 bases, with 9 bases sitting between them. Germline loops: CDR1 SGHRS, CDR2 YFSETQ. The CDR3 length is 14 residues. The receptor was isolated from an older woman who had recovered from COVID-19. The chain is built from TRBV5-1 and TRBJ2-5; D unclear. The sample taken for sequencing was peripheral blood. The CDR3 bases are TGCGCCAGCAGCTTGAGTACAGTTCAAGAGACCCAGTACTTC. Translating it yields CASSLSTVQETQYF.